This passage covers 17 T cell receptor beta chains from one sample sequenced in a study of tumor-infiltrating lymphocytes in primary liver carcinoma (TCRdb year 2017). TCRdb records Illumina HiSeq 2500 as the sequencer. Starting from about 500 ng total RNA, TCRbeta-specific cDNA was produced by reverse transcription with a constant-region primer and ProtoScript II reverse transcriptase. Three nested multiplex PCR rounds, following a slightly modified ARM-PCR procedure, were used to build the TCRbeta libraries. Each of the first two PCR rounds ran for about 10 cycles using multiplex TRBV1-TRBV30 forward primers together with a Cbeta reverse primer. Using fastp trimming at Q25 and MiXCR clonotype assembly, TCRdb reanalyzed the public sequencing data and kept in-frame beta chains. For every CDR3 protein sequence, its rows merge into one entry that carries the most common genes and DNA. Present in this sample are hundreds of thousands of distinct CDR3 sequences, 60% to 80% of which were seen just once. The biggest ten clones account for approximately 9.4% of the sample.

RNA from unsorted whole blood was extracted with TRIzol reagent, and germline DNA was obtained with the DNeasy Blood & Tissue kit. The source material was peripheral blood. The receptors were sampled from a man aged 40-55 years with primary liver carcinoma and hepatitis B virus infection.

This clonotype has a handful of counts. This could be a read error, since a much larger clone is one nucleotide away. The CDR3 DNA is TGTGCCAGCAGTTACTCGACGAGACTAGCGGAGCAGTTCTTC. Amino acid sequence: CASSYSTRLAEQFF. The V gene is TRBV6-5, the J gene TRBJ2-1; 8 bases are a match to TRBD2. Germline CDR1 reads MNHEY; CDR2 reads SVGAGI. The CDR3 runs to 14 residues. With 0 bases clipped from V and 10 bases from J, the junction kept 5 bases outside the gene matches.

This clonotype was seen more than once but under ten times. V is TRBV12-3 or TRBV12-4 and J is TRBJ1-1, with a possible D match to TRBD1 (6 bases). The CDR3 extends over 13 amino acids. Trimming stripped 8 bases from V and 1 base from J, with 11 bases between. CDR3 coding DNA: TGTGCCAGCGGAGCAGGGGAGAACACTGAAGCTTTCTTT. Amino acid sequence: CASGAGENTEAFF.

This clonotype has ten or more counts. This chain connects TRBV4-2 to TRBJ2-2; 9 bases are a match to TRBD1. V was clipped by 6 bases and J by 0 bases; unmatched bases: 5. Germline V gene sequence: CDR1 LGHNA, CDR2 YNFKEQ. The CDR3 has 16 residues. As DNA, the CDR3 is TGTGCCAGCAGAAAGGGACAGGGCCCGAACACCGGGGAGCTGTTTTTT. Protein product: CASRKGQGPNTGELFF.

This clonotype showed up just once. A read error is likely, as this CDR3 ends without the conserved phenylalanine or tryptophan. The chain employs TRBV11-3 and TRBJ2-1; 9 bases are a match to TRBD1. Germline lookup yields CDR1 SGHNT and CDR2 YENEEA. The CDR3 extends over 16 amino acids. This CDR3 reads CASILMPGQGNNEQFS. In DNA form, the CDR3 reads TGTGCCAGCATCTTAATGCCGGGACAGGGTAACAATGAGCAGTTCTCC.

This clonotype has a single count. At one of its ends the junction is not consistent with the germline gene, which may arise from a read error. The genes are TRBV14 and TRBJ2-1, with D maybe TRBD2 (5 bases). Germline assignment: CDR1 SGHDN and CDR2 FVKESK. The CDR3 covers 13 residues. This CDR3 reads CASSQRTHSEQFF. CDR3 sequence (DNA): TGTGCCAGTAGCCAGAGGACTCACAGCGAGCAGTTCTTC.

On this clonotype itself: The CDR3 does not close with the conserved phenylalanine or tryptophan, likely indicating a read error. This rearrangement joins TRBV10-1 to TRBJ2-5, with TRBD1 as a possible D gene (6 bases). The CDR3 contains 13 residues. Trimming cost V 5 bases and J 1 base, with 8 bases left between them. Germline-derived CDR1 and CDR2 are WNHNN and SYGVQD (reference sequence). In nucleotides, the CDR3 is TGCGCCAGCAGTTCAGGGGCCCAAGAGACCCAGTACCTC. Translating it yields CASSSGAQETQYL.

The chain combines TRBV28 with TRBJ1-2; D ambiguous. The V end lost 1 base, the J end lost 7 bases, and 16 bases lay between the germline ends. This CDR3 spans 15 amino acids. The germline V gene encodes CDR1 MDHEN and CDR2 SYDVKM. The CDR3 is CASSLSSGPAIGYTF. In DNA, the CDR3 is TGTGCCAGCAGTTTATCGTCCGGGCCCGCTATTGGCTACACCTTC.

The J gene is TRBJ2-1, the V gene TRBV11-1; the D gene could be TRBD1 or TRBD2 (5 bases each). V was trimmed by 5 bases and J by 0 bases, leaving 20 bases between them. The CDR3 is 18 residues long. Germline V gene sequence: CDR1 SGHAT, CDR2 FQDESV (reference sequence). CDR3 sequence reads: CASSRGPTVSSSYNEQFF. CDR3 nucleotides: TGTGCCAGCAGCCGGGGACCCACCGTTTCGAGCTCCTACAATGAGCAGTTCTTC.

This clonotype has only a few counts. This chain joins TRBV28 and TRBJ2-7; TRBD2 agrees at 7 bases. After removal of 6 bases from V and 3 bases from J, the junction contained 14 bases not matched to a gene. The CDR3 has 16 residues. The germline CDR1 and CDR2 sequences are MDHEN and SYDVKM. CDR3 sequence (DNA): TGTGCCAGCAGCCCTCAAGAAGGCGGGAGAATCTACGAGCAGTACTTC. Protein sequence: CASSPQEGGRIYEQYF.

As concerns this clonotype: An end of the junction differs from the germline gene, which may be a read error. The chain carries TRBV6-1 and TRBJ1-1; D not resolved. CDR3 length equals 14 residues. Germline assignment: CDR1 MNHNS and CDR2 SASEGT. CDR3 bases: TGTGCCAGCAGTGACCCGGGGATGAACATTGAAGCTTTCTTT. This translates into CASSDPGMNIEAFF.

Concerning this clonotype itself: A much more abundant neighbour one base away suggests this may be a read error. The V and J genes are TRBV6-1 and TRBJ1-1; unclear D gene. The length of the CDR3 is 14 residues. The V gene lost 6 bases and the J gene lost 4 bases, with 15 bases spanning the gap. Germline V gene lookup returns CDR1 MNHNS and CDR2 SASEGT. The DNA of the CDR3 is TGTGCCAGCAGGGTTCAACAGTTGATCACTGAAGCTTTCTTT. Protein: CASRVQQLITEAFF.

As for this clonotype: At one boundary the junction diverges from the germline segment, which might be a read error. The gene calls are TRBV4-1 and TRBJ1-1, with D possibly TRBD1 on 6 matching bases. CDR1 and CDR2 from the germline V gene are MGHRA and YSYEKL. CDR3 length: 16 residues. CDR3 sequence (DNA): TGCGCCATCAGCCATCGGCTTGAAGGGGGTTACACTGAAGCTTTCTTT. This translates into CAISHRLEGGYTEAFF.

The chain carries TRBV5-4 and TRBJ2-1, with TRBD2 identical over 13 bases. With V trimmed by 3 bases and J by 7 bases, 4 bases remained unmatched. CDR1 is SGHNT, CDR2 YYREEE, per germline (reference sequence). The CDR3 totals 15 residues. CDR3 protein: CASSSGLAGTNEQFF. In nucleotides, the CDR3 is TGTGCCAGCAGCTCGGGACTAGCGGGAACAAATGAGCAGTTCTTC.

Comment on this clonotype: An end of the junction does not agree with germline; a read error may underlie this. The chain joins TRBV19 to TRBJ2-1; 7 bases line up with TRBD2. This CDR3 region has 14 residues. Per germline, CDR1 LNHDA and CDR2 SQIVND (reference sequence). For the CDR3, the DNA is TGTGCCAGAAGTATAGGAACTAGCGAAAATGAGCAGATCTTC. Amino acids: CARSIGTSENEQIF.

This clonotype turned up a few times. CDR3 sequence (DNA): TGTGCCAGCAGTTACTCGTCTGGAAACACCATATATTTT. Translating it yields CASSYSSGNTIYF. The V gene is TRBV6-2 or TRBV6-3, the J gene TRBJ1-3; D call uncertain. Germline CDR1 and CDR2: MNHEY and SVGEGT. CDR3 length equals 13 residues. Trimming took off 0 bases at V and 1 base at J, with 1 base between the two ends.

As for this clonotype: A much larger clonotype is one base distant, so this may be a read error. The chain carries TRBV6-2 or TRBV6-3 and TRBJ2-7, with 10 bases matching TRBD2. Trimming took 6 bases from V and 3 from J; bases not matched to a gene: 8. CDR3 length: 15 amino acids. The germline CDR1 and CDR2 sequences are MNHEY and SVGEGT. The DNA of the CDR3 is TGTGCCAGCAGCACCGCTAGCGGGAGAGGCTACGAGCAGTACTTC. Translated, it gives CASSTASGRGYEQYF.

On this clonotype: A much larger clone lies a single base off, so this may be a read error. The rearrangement uses TRBV29-1 and TRBJ1-4; D is unclear. CDR3 length: 10 residues. V gave up 7 bases and J gave up 7 bases, with 7 bases separating them. Germline values: CDR1 SQVTM, CDR2 ANQGSEA. The CDR3 is CSALGEKLFF. CDR3 bases: TGCAGCGCCCTAGGTGAAAAACTGTTTTTT. Combining the CDR3 with reference TRBV29-1 and TRBJ1-4 gives the whole variable domain SAVISQKPSRDICQRGTSLTIQCQVDSQVTMMFWYRQQPGQSLTLIATANQGSEATYESGFVIDKFPISRPNLTFSTLTVSNMSPEDSSIYLCSALGEKLFFGSGTQLSVL.